This paragraph reports one TCR beta chain. The antigen it recognizes is unknown. Base qualities are not recorded, but no much larger clone differs from it by a single base. Taken with the paper, the label for treatment or condition translates to: in vitro stimulation with specific CMV peptide epitopes to enrich CMV-specific T cells. Sequenced on an Illumina HiSeq 1500. TCRdb reworked the public reads: Q25 trimming with fastp, MiXCR clone assembly, productive beta chains retained. Each CDR3 protein gets just one entry, which takes the most common genes and DNA from the rows behind it. In this sample the table shows approximately 56,000 distinct CDR3 sequences, roughly a fifth of which occur a single time. Of the sample, roughly 78% is held by the ten largest clones. This specimen comes from a study of T cell repertoires in cytomegalovirus infection (dated 2019 in TCRdb). About the investigation overall: The peptide stimulations were aimed at well-studied HLA-B-restricted epitopes as well as recently identified HLA-C-restricted CMV epitopes, whose presentation resists viral immunomodulation. The HLA type of each donor mattered for the analysis, because public TCR beta signatures pointed to carriage of CMV infection along with the matching HLA type.

What the study reported, not specific to this receptor: In the ex vivo response, HLA-C-restricted CMV-specific TCR beta clonotypes were dominant, and in two of eight donors the single most frequent clonotype came from this HLA-C-restricted group. Cumulative frequency of public TCR beta family members discriminated carriers of CMV infection plus the relevant HLA type in this cohort and an independent 352-donor cohort.

Trimming removed 3 bases from V and 17 bases from J, leaving 5 bases between the germline ends. CDR1 and CDR2 (SGHVS, FQNEAQ) derive from the germline V gene. Including the terminal cysteine and phenylalanine, the CDR3 comprises 9 residues. Only CDR3 DNA remains: 27 bases, in frame from the first base. This receptor was identified in a human donor in good health (CMV status not recorded). Some clones in this sample may be carry-over from other donors' samples. Sequences were derived from CD8+ T cells from cultured PBMCs, sampled from culture after CMV antigen stimulation. The V and J segments used are TRBV7-8 and TRBJ2-6; the D gene lacks a confident call. For the CDR3, the sequence is CASSFPMTF. The nucleotide sequence reads as follows: TGTGCCAGCAGCTTCCCCATGACTTTC.